The 18 T cell receptor beta chains below come from one sample, sequenced in a study of T-cell reconstitution after alpha-beta-depleted transplantation in children. Unique molecular identifiers were used to barcode this TCRbeta library. TCRdb ran MiXCR on the PCR reads and lists one entry per CDR3 protein. Altogether over 200,000 distinct CDR3 sequences are present, approximately 15% being singletons, with the ten largest covering 43%. Specimen: PBMCs, mostly from graft donor cells, collected 360 days after TCRalphabeta/CD19-depleted stem cell transplant. These receptors were collected from a male patient under 10 years old who had a stem cell transplant for acute lymphoblastic leukemia, so the T cells may come from the graft donor.

The chain employs TRBV11-1 and TRBJ2-1; 8 positions agree with TRBD2. The germline gives CDR1 SGHAT, CDR2 FQDESV (reference sequence). The V gene end was trimmed by 5 bases and the J gene end by 5 bases; junction bases not matched to a gene: 11. CDR3 size: 16 residues. In nucleotides, the CDR3 is TGTGCCAGCAGCCCCCTCGCCGGGGGGGAAAACAATGAGCAGTTCTTC. Amino acids: CASSPLAGGENNEQFF.

This clonotype was counted a few times. The chain joins TRBV7-2 to TRBJ2-3, with a weak D call TRBD2 (6 bases). The CDR3 is made up of 17 amino acids. Between the trimmed V and J ends, which lost 5 bases and 6 bases, there was a span of 24 bases. Per germline, CDR1 SGHTA and CDR2 FQGNSA. The CDR3: CASSRIRLGLTLDTQYF. The CDR3 DNA reads as TGTGCCAGCAGCCGCATTCGACTAGGGCTGACGTTGGATACGCAGTATTTT. Together with reference TRBV7-2 and TRBJ2-3, the CDR3 gives the full variable domain: GAGVSQSPSNKVTEKGKDVELRCDPISGHTALYWYRQSLGQGLEFLIYFQGNSAPDKSGLPSDRFSAERTGGSVSTLTIQRTQQEDSAVYLCASSRIRLGLTLDTQYFGPGTRLTVL.

The table lists this clonotype with a few counts. This sequence joins TRBV4-3 and TRBJ2-7; the match to TRBD2 covers 7 bases. The CDR3 length is 15 residues. Germline V gene lookup returns CDR1 LGHNA and CDR2 YSLEER. The trim removed 4 bases at V and 2 bases at J, leaving 8 bases unmatched. The CDR3 reads CASSLEGRGTYEQYF. The CDR3 nucleotides read TGCGCCAGCAGCCTAGAGGGGCGGGGGACCTACGAGCAGTACTTC.

The chain couples TRBV5-1 to TRBJ1-2; tentatively, D is TRBD1 (6 bases). Between the trimmed V and J ends, which lost 4 bases and 6 bases, there was a span of 10 bases. This CDR3 spans 12 amino acids. The germline CDR1 and CDR2 sequences are SGHRS and YFSETQ. In DNA form, the CDR3 reads TGCGCCAGCAGCCTTCGGACAGATGGCTACACCTTC. Protein sequence: CASSLRTDGYTF.

This clonotype occurred a few times. The gene calls are TRBV6-1 and TRBJ2-5; 8 positions agree with TRBD2. Looked up from germline, CDR1 is MNHNS and CDR2 is SASEGT. V gave up 5 bases and J gave up 6 bases; unmatched junction bases: 11. This CDR3 is 15 amino acids long. Here the CDR3 reads CASSQVRGGVKTQYF. Here the CDR3 DNA reads TGTGCCAGCAGTCAAGTACGGGGGGGCGTGAAGACCCAGTACTTC.

This clonotype occurred a few times. V gene TRBV18 combines with J gene TRBJ2-3, with 7 positions matching TRBD2. The CDR3 loop spans 17 amino acids. The V and J ends lost 0 bases and 2 bases, in that order; junction bases with no gene match: 8. The germline V gene has CDR1 KGHSH and CDR2 LQKENI. CDR3 bases: TGTGCCAGCTCACCACCGGGGCGAGCGGGGTTCACAGATACGCAGTATTTT. This sequence encodes CASSPPGRAGFTDTQYF.

The rearrangement uses TRBV5-6 and TRBJ2-7; perhaps TRBD2 as D (5 bases). V shed 3 bases and J shed 4 bases, with 14 bases lying between them. Germline V gene data show CDR1 as SGHDT and CDR2 as YYEEEE. The CDR3 consists of 14 residues. The CDR3 DNA sequence: TGTGCCAGCAGCTCGGACTCGCACAGTTACGAGCAGTACTTC. Amino acids: CASSSDSHSYEQYF.

V gene TRBV12-3 or TRBV12-4 combines with J gene TRBJ1-5, with D uncertain. There are 12 residues in the CDR3. With 4 bases removed from V and 3 bases from J, the gap between germline ends came to 4 bases. The DNA for the CDR3 is TGTGCCAGCAGTTCGAACAATCAGCCCCAGCATTTT. It encodes CASSSNNQPQHF.

The rearrangement joins TRBV6-5 to TRBJ1-3; D possibly corresponds to TRBD1 (6 bases). Trimming removed 0 bases at V and 2 bases at J, with 14 bases between. Germline CDR1 is MNHEY and CDR2 is SVGAGI. The CDR3 totals 17 residues. CDR3 nucleotide sequence: TGTGCCAGCAGTTACTCCCCGGGACACCAGACTGGAAACACCATATATTTT. The encoded protein is CASSYSPGHQTGNTIYF.

The J gene is TRBJ2-2, the V gene TRBV9, with unresolved D. Germline V gene lookup returns CDR1 SGDLS and CDR2 YYNGEE. This CDR3 is built from 11 residues. Trimming shortened V by 4 bases and J by 5 bases, and 3 bases separated the two germline ends. Here the CDR3 DNA reads TGTGCCAGCAGCCAAACCGGGGAGCTGTTTTTT. This codes for CASSQTGELFF.

The rearrangement joins TRBV12-3 or TRBV12-4 to TRBJ2-2; weak D call: TRBD1 (6 bases). The CDR3 consists of 16 residues. With 8 bases removed from V and 6 bases from J, the gap between germline ends came to 22 bases. This CDR3 reads CASGPPGTPAAGELFF. The CDR3 coding sequence is TGTGCCAGCGGACCCCCCGGGACACCTGCGGCCGGGGAGCTGTTTTTT.

This clonotype was found a few times. The V and J genes are TRBV7-7 and TRBJ2-3, with 7 nucleotides matching TRBD1. The J segment lost 1 base and the V segment lost 5 bases, leaving 3 bases of the junction unmatched. Per germline, CDR1 SSHAT and CDR2 FNYEAQ (reference sequence). The CDR3 covers 14 residues. CDR3 nucleotides: TGTGCCAGCAGCCCCGGGACAGGCACAGATACGCAGTATTTT. This encodes CASSPGTGTDTQYF.

V usage is TRBV6-1 and J usage is TRBJ1-1; D not certain. Deletions cut 8 bases from V and 10 bases from J, with 14 bases between. The CDR3 totals 11 residues. The V gene's germline CDR1 is MNHNS and CDR2 SASEGT. The CDR3 protein is CASFNPTGAFF. The DNA for the CDR3 is TGTGCCAGCTTTAACCCTACGGGAGCTTTCTTT.

The chain couples TRBV7-9 to TRBJ2-1; either TRBD1 or TRBD2 may fit D (5 bases each). Germline lookup yields CDR1 SEHNR and CDR2 FQNEAQ (reference sequence). V lost 5 bases and J 4 bases, leaving 15 bases between the germline ends. This CDR3 is built from 15 residues. The CDR3 spells CASSRRDGPYNEQFF. The CDR3 region has the DNA TGTGCCAGCAGCCGCCGGGACGGCCCTTACAATGAGCAGTTCTTC.

The rearrangement joins TRBV7-2 to TRBJ2-2; the D is unclear. This CDR3 has 16 amino acids. Germline V lookup: CDR1 SGHTA, CDR2 FQGNSA. Trimming left V 5 bases short and J 7 bases short, with 20 bases between. Here the CDR3 reads CASSPHQDSTGGELFF. The CDR3 coding sequence is TGTGCCAGCAGCCCGCACCAAGATTCGACGGGCGGGGAGCTGTTTTTT.

V and J are TRBV27 and TRBJ1-3, with D perhaps matching TRBD1 (5 bases). The CDR3 has 15 amino acids. V was shortened by 7 bases and J by 0 bases, with 13 bases between the two germline ends. Germline CDR1 MNHEY, CDR2 SMNVEV (reference sequence). CDR3 sequence: CASTAGLLSGNTIYF. The CDR3 DNA reads TGTGCCAGCACTGCAGGGCTCCTCTCTGGAAACACCATATATTTT.

J is TRBJ2-1 and V is TRBV19; D ambiguous. This CDR3 spans 15 amino acids. V was shortened by 8 bases and J by 0 bases, with 14 bases between the two germline ends. Germline CDR1 reads LNHDA; CDR2 reads SQIVND (reference sequence). CDR3 nucleotide sequence: TGTGCCAGTTCGAAGTCATCGAGCTCCTACAATGAGCAGTTCTTC. Translated, it gives CASSKSSSSYNEQFF.

This clonotype was counted at least ten times. This chain connects TRBV28 to TRBJ1-1, with TRBD1 as a possible D gene (5 bases). Looked up from germline, CDR1 is MDHEN and CDR2 is SYDVKM. The CDR3 runs to 14 residues. The ends were cut back, 4 bases at V and 3 bases at J, with 12 bases in the middle. The CDR3 region is CASSSGQGDTEAFF. DNA of the CDR3: TGTGCCAGCAGTTCGGGGCAGGGCGACACTGAAGCTTTCTTT.